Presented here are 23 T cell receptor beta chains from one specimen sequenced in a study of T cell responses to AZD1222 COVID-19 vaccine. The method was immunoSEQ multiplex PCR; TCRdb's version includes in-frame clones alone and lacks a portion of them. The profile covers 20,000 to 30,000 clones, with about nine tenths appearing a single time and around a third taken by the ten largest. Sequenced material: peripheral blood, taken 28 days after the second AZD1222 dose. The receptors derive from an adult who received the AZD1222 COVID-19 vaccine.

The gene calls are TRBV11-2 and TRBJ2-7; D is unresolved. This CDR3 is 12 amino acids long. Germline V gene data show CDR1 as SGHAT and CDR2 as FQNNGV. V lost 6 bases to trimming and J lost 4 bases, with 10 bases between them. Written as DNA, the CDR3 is TGTGCCAGCAGACCCGATGGGTACGAGCAGTACTTC. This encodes CASRPDGYEQYF.

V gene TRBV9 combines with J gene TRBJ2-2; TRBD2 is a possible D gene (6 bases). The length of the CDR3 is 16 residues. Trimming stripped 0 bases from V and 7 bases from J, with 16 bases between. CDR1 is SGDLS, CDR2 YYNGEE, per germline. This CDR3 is CASSVDAGPNVGELFF. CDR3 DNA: TGTGCCAGCAGCGTAGATGCGGGACCTAACGTCGGGGAGCTGTTTTTT.

The CDR3 DNA sequence: TGTGCCAGCAGCTCAGACAGGGCTGGCTACACCTTC. It translates to CASSSDRAGYTF. The chain uses TRBV7-9 and TRBJ1-2, with 7 positions matching TRBD1. V lost 4 bases to trimming and J lost 7 bases; unmatched junction nucleotides: 3. Germline assignment: CDR1 SEHNR and CDR2 FQNEAQ (reference sequence). The CDR3 totals 12 residues.

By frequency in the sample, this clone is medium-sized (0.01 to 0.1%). The CDR3 protein is CASSPGQDYGYTF. CDR3 in DNA: TGTGCCAGCAGCCCGGGACAGGATTATGGCTACACCTTC. The rearrangement links TRBV11-2 to TRBJ1-2; TRBD1 agrees at 8 bases. CDR1 and CDR2 from the germline V gene are SGHAT and FQNNGV. CDR3 length equals 13 residues. V dropped 5 bases and J dropped 5; count of bases not matched to a gene: 4.

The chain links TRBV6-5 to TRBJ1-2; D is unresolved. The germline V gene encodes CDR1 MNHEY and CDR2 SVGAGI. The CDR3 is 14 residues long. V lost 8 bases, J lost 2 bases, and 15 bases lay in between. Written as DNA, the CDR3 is TGTGCCAGCGAGCGGGCACCCCTGAACTATGGCTACACCTTC. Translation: CASERAPLNYGYTF.

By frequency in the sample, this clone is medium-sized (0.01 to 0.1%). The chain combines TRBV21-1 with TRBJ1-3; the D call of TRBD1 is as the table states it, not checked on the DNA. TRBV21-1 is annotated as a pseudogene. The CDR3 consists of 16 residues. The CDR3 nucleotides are TGTGCCAGCAGCAAAGTGGGCGCGAACTCTGGAAACACCATATATTTT. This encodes CASSKVGANSGNTIYF.

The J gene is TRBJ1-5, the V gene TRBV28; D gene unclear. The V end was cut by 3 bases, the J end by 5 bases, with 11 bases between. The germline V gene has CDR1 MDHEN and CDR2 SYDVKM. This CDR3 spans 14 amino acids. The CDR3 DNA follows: TGTGCCAGCAGTTTTGGCAGTAACCATCAGCCCCAGCATTTT. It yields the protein CASSFGSNHQPQHF.

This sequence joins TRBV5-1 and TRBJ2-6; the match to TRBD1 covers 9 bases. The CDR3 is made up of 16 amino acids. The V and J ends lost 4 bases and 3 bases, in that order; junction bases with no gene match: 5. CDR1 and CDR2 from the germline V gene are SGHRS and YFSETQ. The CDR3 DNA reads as TGCGCCAGCAGCGTACAGGGGGCGCTTGGGGCCAACGTCCTGACTTTC. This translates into CASSVQGALGANVLTF.

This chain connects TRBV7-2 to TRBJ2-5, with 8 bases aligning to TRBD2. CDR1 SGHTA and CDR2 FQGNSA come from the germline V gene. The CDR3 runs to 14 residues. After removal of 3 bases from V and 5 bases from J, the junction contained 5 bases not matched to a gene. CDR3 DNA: TGTGCCAGCAGCTTCACTAGCGGTCGGGAGACCCAGTACTTC. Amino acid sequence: CASSFTSGRETQYF.

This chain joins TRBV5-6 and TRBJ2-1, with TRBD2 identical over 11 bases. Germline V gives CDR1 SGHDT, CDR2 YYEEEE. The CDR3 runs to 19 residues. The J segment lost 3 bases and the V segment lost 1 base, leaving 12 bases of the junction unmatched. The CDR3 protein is CASSLSLAGGPSLYNEQFF. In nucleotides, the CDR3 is TGTGCCAGCAGCTTGAGTTTAGCGGGAGGGCCTAGCCTCTACAATGAGCAGTTCTTC.

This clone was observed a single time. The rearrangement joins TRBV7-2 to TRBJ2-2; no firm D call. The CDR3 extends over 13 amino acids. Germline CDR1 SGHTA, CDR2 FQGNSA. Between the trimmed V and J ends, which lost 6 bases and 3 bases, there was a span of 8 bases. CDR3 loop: CASSRPDTGELFF. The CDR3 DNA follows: TGTGCCAGCAGTCGCCCGGACACCGGGGAGCTGTTTTTT.

The CDR3 sequence: CASSLLDTQYF. The CDR3 DNA sequence: TGTGCCAGCAGCTTGTTAGATACGCAGTATTTT. The V call is TRBV5-6, the J call TRBJ2-3; the D is unclear. The CDR3 extends over 11 amino acids. V lost 1 base and J 5 bases, leaving 2 bases between the germline ends. Germline loops: CDR1 SGHDT, CDR2 YYEEEE.

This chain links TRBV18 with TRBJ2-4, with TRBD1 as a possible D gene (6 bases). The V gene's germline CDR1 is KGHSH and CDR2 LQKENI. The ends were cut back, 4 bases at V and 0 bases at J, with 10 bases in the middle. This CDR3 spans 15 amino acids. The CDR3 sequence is CASSRQEQAKNIQYF. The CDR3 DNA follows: TGTGCCAGCTCACGACAGGAACAAGCCAAAAACATTCAGTACTTC.

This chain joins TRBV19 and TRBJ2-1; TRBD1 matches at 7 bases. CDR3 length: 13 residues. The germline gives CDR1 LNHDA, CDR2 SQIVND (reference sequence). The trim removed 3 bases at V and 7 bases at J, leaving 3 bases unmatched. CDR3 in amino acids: CASSIPRGNEQFF. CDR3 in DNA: TGTGCCAGTAGTATCCCCAGGGGGAATGAGCAGTTCTTC. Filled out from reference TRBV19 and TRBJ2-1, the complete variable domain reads DGGITQSPKYLFRKEGQNVTLSCEQNLNHDAMYWYRQDPGQGLRLIYYSQIVNDFQKGDIAEGYSVSREKKESFPLTVTSAQKNPTAFYLCASSIPRGNEQFFGPGTRLTVL.

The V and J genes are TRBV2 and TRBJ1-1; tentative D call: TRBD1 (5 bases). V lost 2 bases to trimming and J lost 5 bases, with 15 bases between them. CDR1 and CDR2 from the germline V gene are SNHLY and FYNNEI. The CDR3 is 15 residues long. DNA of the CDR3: TGTGCCAGCAGTGAAAGGGGAGGATTTGGAACTGAAGCTTTCTTT. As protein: CASSERGGFGTEAFF.

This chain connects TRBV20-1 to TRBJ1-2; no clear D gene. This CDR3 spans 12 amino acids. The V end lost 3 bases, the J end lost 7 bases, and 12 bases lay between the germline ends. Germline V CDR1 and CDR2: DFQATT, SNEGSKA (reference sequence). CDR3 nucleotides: TGCAGTGCTAGTTTGTCAGGCGGTGGCTACACCTTC. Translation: CSASLSGGGYTF.

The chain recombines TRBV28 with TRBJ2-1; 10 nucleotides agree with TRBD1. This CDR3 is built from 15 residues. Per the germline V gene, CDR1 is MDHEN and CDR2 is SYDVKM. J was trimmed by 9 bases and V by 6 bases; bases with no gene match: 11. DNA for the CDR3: TGTGCCAGCAGCAAAGGCGGGACAGGGGCTGGTGAGCAGTTCTTC. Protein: CASSKGGTGAGEQFF.

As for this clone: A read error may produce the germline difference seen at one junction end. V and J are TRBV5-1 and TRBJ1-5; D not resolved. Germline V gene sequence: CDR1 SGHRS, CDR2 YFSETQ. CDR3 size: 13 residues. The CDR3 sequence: CASRLGGDAPQHF. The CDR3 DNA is TGCGCCAGCAGATTGGGAGGAGACGCGCCCCAGCATTTT.

The CDR3 reads CASSMGGEQFF. The CDR3 bases are TGTGCCAGTAGTATGGGTGGTGAGCAGTTCTTC. V gene TRBV19 combines with J gene TRBJ2-1; no clear D gene. V shed 3 bases and J shed 9 bases, with 6 bases lying between them. CDR1 is LNHDA, CDR2 SQIVND, per germline (reference sequence). The CDR3 is made up of 11 amino acids.

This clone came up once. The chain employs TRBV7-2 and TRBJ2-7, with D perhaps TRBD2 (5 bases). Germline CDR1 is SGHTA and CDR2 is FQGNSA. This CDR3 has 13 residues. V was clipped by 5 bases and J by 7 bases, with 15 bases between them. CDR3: CASSREAQREQYF. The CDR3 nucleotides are TGTGCCAGCAGCAGAGAAGCCCAGCGGGAGCAGTACTTC.

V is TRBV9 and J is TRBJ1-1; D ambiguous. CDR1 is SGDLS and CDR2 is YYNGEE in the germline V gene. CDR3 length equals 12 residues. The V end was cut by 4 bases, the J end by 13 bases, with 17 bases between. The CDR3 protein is CASSPRGEAVFF. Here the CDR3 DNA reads TGTGCCAGCAGCCCCCGAGGAGAAGCAGTTTTCTTT.

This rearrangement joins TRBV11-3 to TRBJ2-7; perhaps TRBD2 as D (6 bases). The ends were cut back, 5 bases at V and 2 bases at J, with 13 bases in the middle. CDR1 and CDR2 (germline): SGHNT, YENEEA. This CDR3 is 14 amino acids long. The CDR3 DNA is TGTGCCAGCAGCCGAGGCGGGGTCCCCTACGAGCAGTACTTC. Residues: CASSRGGVPYEQYF.

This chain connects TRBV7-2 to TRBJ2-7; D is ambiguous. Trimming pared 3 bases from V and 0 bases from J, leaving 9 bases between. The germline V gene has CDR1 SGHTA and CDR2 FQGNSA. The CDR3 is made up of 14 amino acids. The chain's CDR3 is CASSFWPSSYEQYF. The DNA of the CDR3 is TGTGCCAGCAGCTTTTGGCCGAGCTCCTACGAGCAGTACTTC. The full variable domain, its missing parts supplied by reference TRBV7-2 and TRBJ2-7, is GAGVSQSPSNKVTEKGKDVELRCDPISGHTALYWYRQSLGQGLEFLIYFQGNSAPDKSGLPSDRFSAERTGGSVSTLTIQRTQQEDSAVYLCASSFWPSSYEQYFGPGTRLTVT.